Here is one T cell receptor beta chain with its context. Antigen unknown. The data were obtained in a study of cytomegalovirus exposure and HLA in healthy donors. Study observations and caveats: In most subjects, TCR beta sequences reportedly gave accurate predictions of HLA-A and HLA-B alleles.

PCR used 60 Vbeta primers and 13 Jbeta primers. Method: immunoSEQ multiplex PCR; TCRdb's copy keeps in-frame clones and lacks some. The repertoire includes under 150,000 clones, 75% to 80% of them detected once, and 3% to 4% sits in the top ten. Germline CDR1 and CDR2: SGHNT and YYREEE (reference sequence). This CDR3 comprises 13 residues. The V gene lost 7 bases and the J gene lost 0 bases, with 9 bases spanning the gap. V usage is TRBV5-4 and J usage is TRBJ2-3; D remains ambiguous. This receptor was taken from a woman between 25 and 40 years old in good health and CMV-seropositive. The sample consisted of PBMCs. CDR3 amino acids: CASPGHSTDTQYF. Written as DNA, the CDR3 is TGTGCCAGCCCTGGGCACAGCACAGATACGCAGTATTTT.